This TCR beta chain emerged from a study of T cells in Graves' hyperthyroidism and ophthalmopathy. V was shortened by 4 bases and J by 3 bases, with 16 bases between the two germline ends. Germline lookup yields CDR1 DFQATT and CDR2 SNEGSKA (reference sequence). The CDR3 consists of 14 residues. Regions amplified from RNA transcripts were the TCR beta CDR3 regions. The HTBI primer set was used in a first-round RT-PCR of the TCR CDR3. MiXCR, applied by TCRdb to the multiplex PCR reads, yields one record per CDR3 protein. The sample contains approximately 590,000 distinct CDR3 sequences, approximately 14% of which appear only once. This clonotype has a handful of counts. Its antigen remains unidentified. Study-level results: Blood also carried most thyroid clonotypes expanded above 0.001. The authors' 13 V-J model separated ophthalmopathy from stable hyperthyroidism.

The sequenced sample was blood. The J gene is TRBJ2-7, the V gene TRBV20-1; D possibly corresponds to TRBD2 (7 bases). This TCR derives from a woman aged 30 to 39 with Graves' hyperthyroidism. CDR3 sequence reads: CSATRKGGGYEQYF. Written as DNA, the CDR3 is TGCAGTGCTACTCGAAAGGGGGGGGGCTACGAGCAGTACTTC.